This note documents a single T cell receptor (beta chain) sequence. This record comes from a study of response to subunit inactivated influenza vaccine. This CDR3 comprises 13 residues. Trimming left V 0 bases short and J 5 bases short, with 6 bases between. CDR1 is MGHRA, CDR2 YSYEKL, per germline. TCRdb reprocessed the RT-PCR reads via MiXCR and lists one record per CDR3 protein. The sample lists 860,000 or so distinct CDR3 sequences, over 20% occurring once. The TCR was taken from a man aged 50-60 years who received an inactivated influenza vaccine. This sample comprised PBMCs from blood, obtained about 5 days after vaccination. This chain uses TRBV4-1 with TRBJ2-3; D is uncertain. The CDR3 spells CASSQEARDTQYF. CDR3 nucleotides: TGCGCCAGCAGCCAAGAGGCTAGAGATACGCAGTATTTT.